This T cell receptor beta chain stems from a study of shared clonotypes between healthy human individuals. Notes on the study in general: Incompleteness in sorted-subset sequencing, despite large depth, was shown by rarefaction. Among donors, the sharing of clonotypes was expected to be influenced by sequencing depth.

Points on this clone: Its antigen is not identified.

Using immunoSEQ multiplex PCR, the repertoire was profiled, and TCRdb retains in-frame clones only, with some absent. The profile shows roughly 2 million clones, nearly 97% of them singletons. Sequencing was done on a sample of naive CD4+ T cells sorted from blood. Subset: CD45RA+ positively selected. This clonotype was obtained from a man aged 18 to 29 in good health.

The chain's CDR3 is CASREGGPGANVLTF. The CDR3 bases are TGTGCCAGCCGGGAAGGGGGACCTGGGGCCAACGTCCTGACTTTC. The V and J genes are TRBV28 and TRBJ2-6; possible D gene TRBD1, 6 bases. Per germline, CDR1 MDHEN and CDR2 SYDVKM. Trimming removed 8 bases from V and 2 bases from J, with 13 bases in between. This CDR3 is 15 amino acids long.